This TCR beta chain was profiled in a study of blood T cells in healthy people across ages. For the study at large: Template switching picked up about one barcoded beta molecule for each two T cells.

The second PCR ran about 6 to 11 cycles with a sample-barcoded 5' primer and J-beta primers. Each CDR3 protein is one row after TCRdb ran MiXCR on the 5' RACE reads. The data hold some 1.7 million distinct CDR3 sequences, with approximately 30% observed a single time. The CDR3 has 16 residues. J lost 1 base, V lost 4 bases, and 8 bases had no gene match. Regarding this clonotype: Its target is not known.

The study, taken as a whole, reports: PBMCs that were unsorted prevented a conclusive naive versus antigen-experienced comparison.

This clonotype was obtained from a woman between 25 and 40 years old in good health. The sample comprised blood. The chain is built from TRBV12-3 or TRBV12-4 and TRBJ2-3; 7 bases are a match to TRBD2. CDR3 in amino acids: CASSCRTRLGTDTQYF. CDR3 DNA sequence: TGTGCCAGCAGTTGTAGGACTAGATTAGGCACAGATACGCAGTATTTT.